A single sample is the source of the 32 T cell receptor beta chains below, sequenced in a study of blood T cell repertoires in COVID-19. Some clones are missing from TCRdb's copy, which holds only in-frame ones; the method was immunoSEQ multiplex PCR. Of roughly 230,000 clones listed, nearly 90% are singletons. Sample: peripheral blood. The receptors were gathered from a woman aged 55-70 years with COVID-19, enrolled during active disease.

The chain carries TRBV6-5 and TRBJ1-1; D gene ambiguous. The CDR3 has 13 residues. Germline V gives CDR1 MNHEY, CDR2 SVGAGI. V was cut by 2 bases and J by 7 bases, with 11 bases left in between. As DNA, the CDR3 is TGTGCCAGCAGTTACAATTGGCAGAATGAAGCTTTCTTT. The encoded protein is CASSYNWQNEAFF.

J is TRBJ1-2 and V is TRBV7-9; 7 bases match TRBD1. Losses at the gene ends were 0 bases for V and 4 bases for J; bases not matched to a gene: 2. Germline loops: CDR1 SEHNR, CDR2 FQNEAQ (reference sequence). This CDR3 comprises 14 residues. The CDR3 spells CASSLATGIYGYTF. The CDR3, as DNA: TGTGCCAGCAGCTTAGCGACAGGGATCTATGGCTACACCTTC. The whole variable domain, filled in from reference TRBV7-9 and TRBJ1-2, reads DTGVSQNPRHKITKRGQNVTFRCDPISEHNRLYWYRQTLGQGPEFLTYFQNEAQLEKSRLLSDRFSAERPKGSFSTLEIQRTEQGDSAMYLCASSLATGIYGYTFGSGTRLTVV.

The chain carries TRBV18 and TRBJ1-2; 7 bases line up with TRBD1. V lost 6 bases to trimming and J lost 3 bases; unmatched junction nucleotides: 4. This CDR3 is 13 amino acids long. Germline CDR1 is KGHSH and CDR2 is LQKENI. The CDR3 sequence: CASSSQGDYGYTF. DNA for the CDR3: TGTGCCAGCTCGTCCCAGGGGGACTATGGCTACACCTTC.

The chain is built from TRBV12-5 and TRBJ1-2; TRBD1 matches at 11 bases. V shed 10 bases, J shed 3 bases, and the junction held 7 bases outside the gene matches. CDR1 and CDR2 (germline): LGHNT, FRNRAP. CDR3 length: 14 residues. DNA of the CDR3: TGTGCTACCGGGCCGGGACAGGGGGACTATGGCTACACCTTC. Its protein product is CATGPGQGDYGYTF.

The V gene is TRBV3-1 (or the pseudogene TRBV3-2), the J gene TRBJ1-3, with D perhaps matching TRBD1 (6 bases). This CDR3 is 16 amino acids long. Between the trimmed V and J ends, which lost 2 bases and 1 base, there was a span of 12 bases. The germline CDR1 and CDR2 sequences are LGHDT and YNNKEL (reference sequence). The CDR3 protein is CASSQPRGWSGNTIYF. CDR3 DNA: TGTGCCAGCAGCCAACCCAGGGGTTGGTCTGGAAACACCATATATTTT.

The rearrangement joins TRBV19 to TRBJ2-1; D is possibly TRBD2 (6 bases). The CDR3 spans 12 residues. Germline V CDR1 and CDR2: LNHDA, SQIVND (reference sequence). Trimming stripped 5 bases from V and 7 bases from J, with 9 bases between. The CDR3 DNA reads TGTGCCAGTAGTCAGCTAGCGAATGAGCAGTTCTTC. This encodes CASSQLANEQFF.

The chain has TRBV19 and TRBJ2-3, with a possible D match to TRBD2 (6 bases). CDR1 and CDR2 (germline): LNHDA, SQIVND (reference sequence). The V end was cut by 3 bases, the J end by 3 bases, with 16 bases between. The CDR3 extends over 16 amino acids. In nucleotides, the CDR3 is TGTGCCAGTAGTATGTCGCCCGGGGGAAGGACAGATACGCAGTATTTT. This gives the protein CASSMSPGGRTDTQYF. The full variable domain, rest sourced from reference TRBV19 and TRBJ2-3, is DGGITQSPKYLFRKEGQNVTLSCEQNLNHDAMYWYRQDPGQGLRLIYYSQIVNDFQKGDIAEGYSVSREKKESFPLTVTSAQKNPTAFYLCASSMSPGGRTDTQYFGPGTRLTVL.

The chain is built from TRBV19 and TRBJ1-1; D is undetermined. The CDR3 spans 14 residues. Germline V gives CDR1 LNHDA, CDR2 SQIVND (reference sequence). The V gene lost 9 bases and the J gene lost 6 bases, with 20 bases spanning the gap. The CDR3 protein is CASRREFAGAEAFF. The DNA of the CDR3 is TGTGCCAGCCGAAGGGAATTCGCGGGCGCTGAAGCTTTCTTT.

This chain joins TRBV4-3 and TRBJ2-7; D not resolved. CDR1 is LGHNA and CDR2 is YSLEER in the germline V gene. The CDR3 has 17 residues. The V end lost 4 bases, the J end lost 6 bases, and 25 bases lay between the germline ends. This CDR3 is CASSPPTADGSPLEQYF. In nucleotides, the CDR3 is TGCGCCAGCAGCCCCCCCACGGCCGACGGGTCTCCTCTCGAGCAGTACTTC.

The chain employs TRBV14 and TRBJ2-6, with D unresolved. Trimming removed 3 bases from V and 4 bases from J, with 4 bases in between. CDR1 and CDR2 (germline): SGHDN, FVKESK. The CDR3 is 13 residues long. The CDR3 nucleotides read TGTGCCAGCAGCCACCTCGGGGCCAACGTCCTGACTTTC. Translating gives CASSHLGANVLTF.

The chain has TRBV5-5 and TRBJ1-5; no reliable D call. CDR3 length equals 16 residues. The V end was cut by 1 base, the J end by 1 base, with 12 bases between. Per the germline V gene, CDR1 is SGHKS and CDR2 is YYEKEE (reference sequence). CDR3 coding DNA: TGTGCCAGCAGCTTGTCTGAGCAAATAAGCAATCAGCCCCAGCATTTT. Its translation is CASSLSEQISNQPQHF.

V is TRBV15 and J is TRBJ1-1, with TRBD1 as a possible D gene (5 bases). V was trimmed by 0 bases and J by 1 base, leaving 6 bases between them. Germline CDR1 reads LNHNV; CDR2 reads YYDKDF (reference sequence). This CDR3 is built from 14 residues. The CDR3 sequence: CATSRERGNTEAFF. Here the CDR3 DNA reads TGTGCCACCAGCAGAGAAAGGGGGAACACTGAAGCTTTCTTT.

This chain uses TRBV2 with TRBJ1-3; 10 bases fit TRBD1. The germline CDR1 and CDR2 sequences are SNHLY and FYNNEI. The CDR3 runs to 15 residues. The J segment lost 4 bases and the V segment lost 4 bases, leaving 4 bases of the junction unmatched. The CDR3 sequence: CASSADRGQGNTIYF. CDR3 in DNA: TGTGCCAGCAGTGCCGACAGGGGGCAGGGAAACACCATATATTTT. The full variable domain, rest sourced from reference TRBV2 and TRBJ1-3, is EPEVTQTPSHQVTQMGQEVILRCVPISNHLYFYWYRQILGQKVEFLVSFYNNEISEKSEIFDDQFSVERPDGSNFTLKIRSTKLEDSAMYFCASSADRGQGNTIYFGEGSWLTVV.

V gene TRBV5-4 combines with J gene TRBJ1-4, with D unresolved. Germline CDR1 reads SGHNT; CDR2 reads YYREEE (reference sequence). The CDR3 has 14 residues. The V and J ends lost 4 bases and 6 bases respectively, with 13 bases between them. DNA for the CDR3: TGTGCCAGCAGCCCCCACCCTACTGATGAAAAACTGTTTTTT. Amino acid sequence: CASSPHPTDEKLFF.

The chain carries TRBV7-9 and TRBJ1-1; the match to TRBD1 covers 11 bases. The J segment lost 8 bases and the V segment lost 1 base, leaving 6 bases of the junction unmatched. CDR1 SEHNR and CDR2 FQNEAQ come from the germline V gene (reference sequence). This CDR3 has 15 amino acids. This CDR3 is CASSLVGDRGNEAFF. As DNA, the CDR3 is TGTGCCAGCAGCTTAGTCGGGGACAGGGGGAACGAAGCTTTCTTT. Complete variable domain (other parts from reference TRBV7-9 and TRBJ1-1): DTGVSQNPRHKITKRGQNVTFRCDPISEHNRLYWYRQTLGQGPEFLTYFQNEAQLEKSRLLSDRFSAERPKGSFSTLEIQRTEQGDSAMYLCASSLVGDRGNEAFFGQGTRLTVV.

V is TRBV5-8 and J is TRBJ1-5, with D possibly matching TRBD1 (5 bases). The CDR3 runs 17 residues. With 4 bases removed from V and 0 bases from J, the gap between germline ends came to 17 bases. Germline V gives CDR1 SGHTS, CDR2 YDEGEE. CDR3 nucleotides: TGTGCCAGCAGCCTTTTTCAGGGCGAGTATAGCAATCAGCCCCAGCATTTT. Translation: CASSLFQGEYSNQPQHF.

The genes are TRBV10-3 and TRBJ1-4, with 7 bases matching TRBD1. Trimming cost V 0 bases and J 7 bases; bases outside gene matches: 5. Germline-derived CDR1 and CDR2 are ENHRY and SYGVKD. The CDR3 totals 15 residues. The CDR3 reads CAISESRDSSEKLFF. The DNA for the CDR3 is TGTGCCATCAGTGAGTCGAGGGACAGCAGTGAAAAACTGTTTTTT.

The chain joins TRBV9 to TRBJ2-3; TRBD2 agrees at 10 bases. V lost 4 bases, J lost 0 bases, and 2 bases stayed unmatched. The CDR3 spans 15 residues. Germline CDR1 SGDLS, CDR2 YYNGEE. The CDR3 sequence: CASSSSGGSTDTQYF. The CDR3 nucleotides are TGTGCCAGCAGCTCTAGCGGGGGCAGCACAGATACGCAGTATTTT.

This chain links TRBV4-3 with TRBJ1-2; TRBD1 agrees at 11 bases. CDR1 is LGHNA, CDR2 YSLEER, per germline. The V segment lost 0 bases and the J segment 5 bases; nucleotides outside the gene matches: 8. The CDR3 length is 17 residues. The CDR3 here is CASSQDVGGQGGYGYTF. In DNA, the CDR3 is TGCGCCAGCAGCCAAGATGTAGGGGGACAGGGGGGATATGGCTACACCTTC.

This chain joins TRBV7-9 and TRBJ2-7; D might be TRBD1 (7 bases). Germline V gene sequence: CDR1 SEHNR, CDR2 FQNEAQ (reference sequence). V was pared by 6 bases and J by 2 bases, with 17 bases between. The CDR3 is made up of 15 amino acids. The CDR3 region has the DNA TGTGCCAGCAGTAGGGGGCAGGGGGGAACCTACGAGCAGTACTTC. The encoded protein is CASSRGQGGTYEQYF.

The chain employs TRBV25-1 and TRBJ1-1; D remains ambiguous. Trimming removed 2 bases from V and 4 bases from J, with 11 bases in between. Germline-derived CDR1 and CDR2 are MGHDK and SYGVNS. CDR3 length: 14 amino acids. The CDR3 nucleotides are TGTGCCAGCAGTGAAGGGCCGCCTCCCACTGAAGCTTTCTTT. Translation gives CASSEGPPPTEAFF.

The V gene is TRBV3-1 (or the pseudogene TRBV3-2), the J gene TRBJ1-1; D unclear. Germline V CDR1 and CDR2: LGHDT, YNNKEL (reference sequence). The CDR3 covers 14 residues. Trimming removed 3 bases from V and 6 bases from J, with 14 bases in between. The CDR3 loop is CASSHPGPVAEAFF. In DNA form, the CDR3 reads TGTGCCAGCAGCCACCCGGGTCCAGTCGCTGAAGCTTTCTTT.

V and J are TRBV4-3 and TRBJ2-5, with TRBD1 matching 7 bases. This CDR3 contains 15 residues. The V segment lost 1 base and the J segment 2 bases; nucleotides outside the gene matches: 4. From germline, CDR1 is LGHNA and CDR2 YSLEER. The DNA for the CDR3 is TGCGCCAGCAGCCAAGGGTTCAGGGGGCAAGAGACCCAGTACTTC. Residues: CASSQGFRGQETQYF.

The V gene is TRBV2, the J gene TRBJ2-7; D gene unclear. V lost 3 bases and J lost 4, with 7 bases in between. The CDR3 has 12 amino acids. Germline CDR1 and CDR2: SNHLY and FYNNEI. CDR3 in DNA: TGTGCCAGCAGTGACGAGTATTACGAGCAGTACTTC. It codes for CASSDEYYEQYF.

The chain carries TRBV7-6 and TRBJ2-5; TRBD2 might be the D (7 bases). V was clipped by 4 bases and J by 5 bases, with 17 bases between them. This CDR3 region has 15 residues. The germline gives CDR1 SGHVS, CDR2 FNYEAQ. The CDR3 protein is CASSSGSGGIETQYF. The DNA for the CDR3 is TGTGCCAGCAGCTCAGGGTCGGGGGGCATCGAGACCCAGTACTTC.

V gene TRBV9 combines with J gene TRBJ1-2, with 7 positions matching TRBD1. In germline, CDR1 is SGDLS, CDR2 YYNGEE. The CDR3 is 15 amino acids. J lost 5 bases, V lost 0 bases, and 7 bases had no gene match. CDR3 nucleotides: TGTGCCAGCAGCGTAGACAGGGGCGCCCCTTATGGCTACACCTTC. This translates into CASSVDRGAPYGYTF.

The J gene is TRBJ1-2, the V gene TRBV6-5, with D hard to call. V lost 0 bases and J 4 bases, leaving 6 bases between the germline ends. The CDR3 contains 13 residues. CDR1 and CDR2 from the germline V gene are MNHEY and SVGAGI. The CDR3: CASSYSRSYGYTF. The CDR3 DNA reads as TGTGCCAGCAGTTACTCACGGAGCTATGGCTACACCTTC.

CDR3 nucleotides: TGTGCTAGTGGTTTGACCCACCAGACAGGGGCCCTTTTAAACAATGAGCAGTTCTTC. This sequence encodes CASGLTHQTGALLNNEQFF. The rearrangement uses TRBV12-5 and TRBJ2-1, with 8 bases lining up with TRBD1. Germline V gives CDR1 LGHNT, CDR2 FRNRAP. The V and J ends lost 2 bases and 5 bases, in that order; junction bases with no gene match: 17. CDR3 length: 19 amino acids.

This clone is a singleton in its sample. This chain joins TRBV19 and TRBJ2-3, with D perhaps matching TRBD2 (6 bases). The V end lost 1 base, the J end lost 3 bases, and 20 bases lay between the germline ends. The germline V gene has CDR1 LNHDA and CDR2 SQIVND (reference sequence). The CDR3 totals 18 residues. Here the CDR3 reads CASSIGLSRAGRTDTQYF. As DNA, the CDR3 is TGTGCCAGTAGTATAGGTCTATCGCGGGCAGGGAGGACAGATACGCAGTATTTT.

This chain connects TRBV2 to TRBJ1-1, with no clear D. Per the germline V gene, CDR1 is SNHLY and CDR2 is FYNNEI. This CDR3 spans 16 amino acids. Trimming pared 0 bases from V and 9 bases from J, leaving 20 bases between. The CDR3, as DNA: TGTGCCAGCAGTGAAGCGCTTCTCTCGTCCACGCTAAAAGCTTTCTTT. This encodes CASSEALLSSTLKAFF.

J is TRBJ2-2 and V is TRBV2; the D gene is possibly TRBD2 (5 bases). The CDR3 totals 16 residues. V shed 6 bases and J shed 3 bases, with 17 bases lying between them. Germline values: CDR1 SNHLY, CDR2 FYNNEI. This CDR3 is CASRKERVGDTGELFF. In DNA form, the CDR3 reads TGTGCCAGCAGGAAAGAGAGGGTCGGCGACACCGGGGAGCTGTTTTTT.

The CDR3 here is CASSPNRATGELFF. The DNA of the CDR3 is TGTGCCAGCAGCCCAAACAGGGCCACCGGGGAGCTGTTTTTT. The chain links TRBV11-3 to TRBJ2-2, with D maybe TRBD1 (6 bases). Trimming left V 5 bases short and J 4 bases short, with 11 bases between. Germline CDR1 SGHNT, CDR2 YENEEA. This CDR3 has 14 amino acids.